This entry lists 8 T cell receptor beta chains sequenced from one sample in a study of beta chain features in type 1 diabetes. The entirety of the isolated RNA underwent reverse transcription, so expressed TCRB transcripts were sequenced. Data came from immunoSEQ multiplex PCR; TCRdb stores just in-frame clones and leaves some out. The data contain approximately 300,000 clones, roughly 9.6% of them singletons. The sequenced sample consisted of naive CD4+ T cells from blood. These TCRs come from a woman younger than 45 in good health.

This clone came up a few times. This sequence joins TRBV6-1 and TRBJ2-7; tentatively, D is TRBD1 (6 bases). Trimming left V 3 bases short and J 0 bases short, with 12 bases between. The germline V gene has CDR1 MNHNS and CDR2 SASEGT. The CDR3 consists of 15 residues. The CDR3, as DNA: TGTGCCAGCAGTGATGCAGGGGCGGGCTCCTACGAGCAGTACTTC. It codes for CASSDAGAGSYEQYF.

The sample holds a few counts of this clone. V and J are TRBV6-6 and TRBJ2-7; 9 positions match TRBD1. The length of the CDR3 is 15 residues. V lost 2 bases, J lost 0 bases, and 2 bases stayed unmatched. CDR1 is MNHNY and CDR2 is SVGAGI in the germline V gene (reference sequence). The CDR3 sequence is CASSYGQGPSYEQYF. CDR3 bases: TGTGCCAGCAGTTACGGACAGGGGCCCTCCTACGAGCAGTACTTC.

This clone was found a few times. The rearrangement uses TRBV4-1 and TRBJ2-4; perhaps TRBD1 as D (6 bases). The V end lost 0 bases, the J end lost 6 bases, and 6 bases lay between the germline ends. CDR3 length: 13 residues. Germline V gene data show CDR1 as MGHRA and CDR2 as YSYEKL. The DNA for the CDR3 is TGCGCCAGCAGCCAAGAGGGGGCAAACATTCAGTACTTC. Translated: CASSQEGANIQYF.

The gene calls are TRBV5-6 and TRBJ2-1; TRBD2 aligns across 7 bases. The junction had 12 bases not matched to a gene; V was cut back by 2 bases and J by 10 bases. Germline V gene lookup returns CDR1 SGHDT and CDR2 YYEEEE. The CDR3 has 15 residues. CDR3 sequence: CASSFGAGARREQFF. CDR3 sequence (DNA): TGTGCCAGCAGCTTCGGGGCGGGAGCCCGTCGCGAGCAGTTCTTC.

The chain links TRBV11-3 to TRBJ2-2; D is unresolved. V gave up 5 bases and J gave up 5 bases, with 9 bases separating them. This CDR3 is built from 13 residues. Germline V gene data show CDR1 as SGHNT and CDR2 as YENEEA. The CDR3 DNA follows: TGTGCCAGCAGCCAACTCTATACCGGGGAGCTGTTTTTT. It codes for CASSQLYTGELFF.

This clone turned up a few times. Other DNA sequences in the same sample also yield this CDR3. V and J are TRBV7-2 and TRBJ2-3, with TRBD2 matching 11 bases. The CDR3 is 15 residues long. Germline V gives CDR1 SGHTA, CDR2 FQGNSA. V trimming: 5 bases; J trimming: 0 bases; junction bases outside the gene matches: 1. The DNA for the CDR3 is TGTGCCAGCAGCACTAGCGGGAGAAGCACAGATACGCAGTATTTT. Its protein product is CASSTSGRSTDTQYF.

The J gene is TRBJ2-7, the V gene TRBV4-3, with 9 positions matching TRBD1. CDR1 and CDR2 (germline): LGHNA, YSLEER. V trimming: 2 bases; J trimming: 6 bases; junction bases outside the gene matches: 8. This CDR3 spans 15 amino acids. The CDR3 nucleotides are TGCGCCAGCAGCCAAACACAGGGGGCAGTGGGCGAGCAGTACTTC. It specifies CASSQTQGAVGEQYF.

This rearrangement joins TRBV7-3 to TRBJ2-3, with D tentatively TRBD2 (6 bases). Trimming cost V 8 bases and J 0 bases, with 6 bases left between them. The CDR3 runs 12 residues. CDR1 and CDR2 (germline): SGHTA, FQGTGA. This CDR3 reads CASGTSTDTQYF. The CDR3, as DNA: TGTGCCAGCGGGACTAGCACAGATACGCAGTATTTT.